The 21 T cell receptor beta chains below come from one sample, sequenced in a study of shared clonotypes between healthy human individuals. Data came from immunoSEQ multiplex PCR; TCRdb stores just in-frame clones and leaves some out. The sample records about 1.1 million clones, around 78% being singletons. The sequenced sample was memory CD4+ T cells from PBMCs. As for subset: CD45RA-negative fraction. The receptors derive from a man aged 18 to 29 in good health. Some clones in this sample may be carry-over from other donors' samples.

The chain is built from TRBV18 and TRBJ2-3, with 9 bases lining up with TRBD1. This CDR3 has 16 residues. J gave up 3 bases and V 2 bases, and 6 bases lay outside the gene matches. Per germline, CDR1 KGHSH and CDR2 LQKENI. The chain's CDR3 is CASSPRSDRGTDTQYF. CDR3 DNA sequence: TGTGCCAGCTCACCAAGATCCGACAGGGGGACAGATACGCAGTATTTT.

This clone was seen once. The chain is built from TRBV11-2 and TRBJ2-7; 7 nucleotides line up with TRBD1. V was clipped by 2 bases and J by 0 bases; unmatched bases: 7. CDR1 and CDR2 (germline): SGHAT, FQNNGV. The CDR3 covers 16 residues. The CDR3 reads CASSLSSGQSSYEQYF. CDR3 nucleotide sequence: TGTGCCAGCAGCTTAAGCTCGGGACAGAGCTCCTACGAGCAGTACTTC.

This clone was observed a few times. The sample holds other DNA sequences that translate to the same CDR3. V gene TRBV29-1 combines with J gene TRBJ1-1, with D possibly being TRBD1 (6 bases). Trimming left V 6 bases short and J 5 bases short, with 13 bases between. The CDR3 is 12 residues long. Germline loops: CDR1 SQVTM, CDR2 ANQGSEA. CDR3 loop: CSVLQGRTEAFF. The CDR3 region has the DNA TGCAGCGTACTACAGGGCAGGACTGAAGCTTTCTTT.

The chain employs TRBV25-1 and TRBJ1-5, with D possibly TRBD1 on 5 matching bases. The V and J ends lost 8 bases and 0 bases respectively, with 8 bases between them. Germline V gene lookup returns CDR1 MGHDK and CDR2 SYGVNS. This CDR3 region has 13 residues. The CDR3 DNA sequence: TGTGCCAGCGGGGGATATAGCAATCAGCCCCAGCATTTT. Translated, it gives CASGGYSNQPQHF.

The chain employs TRBV9 and TRBJ2-7; TRBD2 matches 8 bases. V lost 1 base to trimming and J lost 6 bases; unmatched junction nucleotides: 12. CDR1 SGDLS and CDR2 YYNGEE come from the germline V gene. The CDR3 consists of 16 residues. The CDR3 DNA reads as TGTGCCAGCAGCGTACACGCGGGAGGAAATATGGGCGAGCAGTACTTC. Amino acid sequence: CASSVHAGGNMGEQYF.

This chain connects TRBV28 to TRBJ2-7; TRBD2 might be the D (6 bases). V lost 2 bases and J lost 0, with 20 bases in between. The CDR3 loop spans 18 amino acids. The germline V gene encodes CDR1 MDHEN and CDR2 SYDVKM. CDR3 loop: CASSLIGGSGSYSYEQYF. Here the CDR3 DNA reads TGTGCCAGCAGTTTAATTGGGGGTAGCGGAAGTTACTCCTACGAGCAGTACTTC. The full variable domain, with the rest looked up from reference TRBV28 and TRBJ2-7, is DVKVTQSSRYLVKRTGEKVFLECVQDMDHENMFWYRQDPGLGLRLIYFSYDVKMKEKGDIPEGYSVSREKKERFSLILESASTNQTSMYLCASSLIGGSGSYSYEQYFGPGTRLTVT.

J is TRBJ2-7 and V is TRBV7-6, with D tentatively TRBD2 (6 bases). The CDR3 is 15 amino acids. Germline lookup yields CDR1 SGHVS and CDR2 FNYEAQ. Trimming took off 4 bases at V and 2 bases at J, with 15 bases between the two ends. The DNA of the CDR3 is TGTGCCAGCAGCTCTCAGCAGGGAGGTGCCTACGAGCAGTACTTC. Encoded protein: CASSSQQGGAYEQYF.

This clone was detected ten times or more. The genes are TRBV11-2 and TRBJ2-1; 12 bases agree with TRBD2. V dropped 5 bases and J dropped 6; count of bases not matched to a gene: 8. The CDR3 length is 16 residues. CDR1 is SGHAT, CDR2 FQNNGV, per germline. CDR3 region: CASSPRLAGVFNEQFF. The DNA of the CDR3 is TGTGCCAGCAGCCCCCGACTAGCGGGAGTGTTCAATGAGCAGTTCTTC.

The CDR3 nucleotides read TGTGCCAGCAGTTACTCGATTTCGAGAGACACCGGGGAGCTGTTTTTT. It translates to CASSYSISRDTGELFF. This chain uses TRBV6-5 with TRBJ2-2; no reliable D call. From germline, CDR1 is MNHEY and CDR2 SVGAGI. V lost 0 bases and J lost 3, with 11 bases in between. This CDR3 contains 16 residues.

This clone appeared once. The rearrangement uses TRBV7-9 and TRBJ2-1; D is unresolved. CDR3 length: 15 amino acids. CDR1 is SEHNR and CDR2 is FQNEAQ in the germline V gene (reference sequence). Trimming removed 4 bases at V and 0 bases at J, with 10 bases between. Here the CDR3 reads CASSYSRSSYNEQFF. In DNA form, the CDR3 reads TGTGCCAGCAGCTACTCGCGGAGCTCCTACAATGAGCAGTTCTTC.

The chain joins TRBV29-1 to TRBJ2-7; TRBD2 aligns across 7 bases. There are 14 residues in the CDR3. Germline V gene lookup returns CDR1 SQVTM and CDR2 ANQGSEA. V lost 1 base to trimming and J lost 7 bases; unmatched junction nucleotides: 10. The CDR3 spells CSVEVPEGRGEQYF. The CDR3 DNA sequence: TGCAGCGTTGAAGTTCCCGAGGGGCGGGGGGAGCAGTACTTC.

The sample holds a few counts of this clone. The sample contains more than one DNA sequence encoding this CDR3. The chain links TRBV6-6 to TRBJ2-5, with D unclear. V was clipped by 5 bases and J by 4 bases, with 5 bases between them. The CDR3 covers 11 residues. Per the germline V gene, CDR1 is MNHNY and CDR2 is SVGAGI (reference sequence). CDR3 region: CASSPGETQYF. CDR3 coding DNA: TGTGCCAGCAGTCCTGGAGAGACCCAGTACTTC.

CDR3 DNA: TGTGCCAGCAGCGTAGGTGGGACCTATACCTACGAGCAGTACTTC. This translates into CASSVGGTYTYEQYF. The V call is TRBV9, the J call TRBJ2-7; the D gene could be TRBD1 or TRBD2 (5 bases each). CDR1 and CDR2 from the germline V gene are SGDLS and YYNGEE. This CDR3 contains 15 residues. V was trimmed by 0 bases and J by 2 bases, leaving 12 bases between them. Full variable domain (rest looked up from reference TRBV9 and TRBJ2-7): DSGVTQTPKHLITATGQRVTLRCSPRSGDLSVYWYQQSLDQGLQFLIQYYNGEERAKGNILERFSAQQFPDLHSELNLSSLELGDSALYFCASSVGGTYTYEQYFGPGTRLTVT.

This sequence joins TRBV4-3 and TRBJ2-1; D is unclear. The V gene lost 1 base and the J gene lost 0 bases, with 13 bases spanning the gap. This CDR3 spans 17 amino acids. Germline CDR1 LGHNA, CDR2 YSLEER. CDR3: CASSQGRRPSSYNEQFF. CDR3 coding DNA: TGCGCCAGCAGCCAAGGTCGGCGTCCAAGCTCCTACAATGAGCAGTTCTTC.

Comments on this clone: With only one base between it and a far larger clone, this is likely a read error. The chain carries TRBV11-2 and TRBJ1-5; the D is unclear. CDR1 SGHAT and CDR2 FQNNGV come from the germline V gene. This CDR3 contains 12 residues. Deletions cut 4 bases from V and 5 bases from J, with 6 bases between. CDR3 sequence reads: CASSSTDQPQHF. CDR3 nucleotide sequence: TGTGCCAGCAGCTCCACTGATCAGCCCCAGCATTTT. The full variable domain, completed using reference TRBV11-2 and TRBJ1-5, is EAGVAQSPRYKIIEKRQSVAFWCNPISGHATLYWYQQILGQGPKLLIQFQNNGVVDDSQLPKDRFSAERLKGVDSTLKIQPAKLEDSAVYLCASSSTDQPQHFGDGTRLSIL.

This chain uses TRBV28 with TRBJ2-3; tentatively, D is TRBD2 (5 bases). Trimming took off 2 bases at V and 0 bases at J, with 6 bases between the two ends. The CDR3 contains 14 residues. The germline CDR1 and CDR2 sequences are MDHEN and SYDVKM. The CDR3 bases are TGTGCCAGCAGTTTAGTAGCGAGCACAGATACGCAGTATTTT. Encoded protein: CASSLVASTDTQYF.

The gene calls are TRBV6-6 and TRBJ2-7, with D possibly matching TRBD1 (6 bases). CDR3 size: 15 residues. Germline V CDR1 and CDR2: MNHNY, SVGAGI (reference sequence). V was trimmed by 0 bases and J by 2 bases, leaving 11 bases between them. CDR3 loop: CASSYSWQGPYEQYF. In nucleotides, the CDR3 is TGTGCCAGCAGTTACTCCTGGCAGGGGCCCTACGAGCAGTACTTC.

This clone was seen at least ten times. The chain recombines TRBV6-6 with TRBJ2-1, with D maybe TRBD1 (6 bases). V was clipped by 5 bases and J by 5 bases, with 7 bases between them. The CDR3 is 12 residues long. The germline V gene has CDR1 MNHNY and CDR2 SVGAGI (reference sequence). Here the CDR3 DNA reads TGTGCCAGCAGTAGGGACAACAATGAGCAGTTCTTC. Encoded protein: CASSRDNNEQFF.

This CDR3 is CASSRVQEETQYF. The CDR3 nucleotides are TGCGCCAGCAGCCGGGTCCAGGAAGAGACCCAGTACTTC. The chain is built from TRBV5-1 and TRBJ2-5; D ambiguous. The V gene's germline CDR1 is SGHRS and CDR2 YFSETQ. This CDR3 has 13 residues. Trimming left V 4 bases short and J 3 bases short, with 10 bases between.

The chain joins TRBV2 to TRBJ2-4; the D gene is possibly TRBD2 (6 bases). This CDR3 region has 15 residues. CDR1 and CDR2 from the germline V gene are SNHLY and FYNNEI. V gave up 6 bases and J gave up 9 bases, with 21 bases separating them. The CDR3 DNA sequence: TGTGCCAGCAGCAACTCTTTGGGGAGGTCAAGCATTCAGTACTTC. This encodes CASSNSLGRSSIQYF.

The chain recombines TRBV28 with TRBJ1-5; 7 bases agree with TRBD1. The germline gives CDR1 MDHEN, CDR2 SYDVKM. V dropped 4 bases and J dropped 4; count of bases not matched to a gene: 7. The CDR3 spans 15 residues. CDR3 region: CASSSLTGVNQPQHF. CDR3 nucleotide sequence: TGTGCCAGCAGTTCCCTAACAGGGGTGAATCAGCCCCAGCATTTT.